One T cell receptor beta chain is described in this entry. The antigen remains unidentified. Individual cDNA molecules each received unique molecular identifiers attached to them. TCRdb itself ran the 5' RACE reads through MiXCR, one entry per CDR3 protein. The sample consists of 75,000 to 90,000 distinct CDR3 sequences, more than 13% of them appearing once. The CDR3 is 13 residues long. Trimming stripped 5 bases from V and 1 base from J, with 8 bases between. CDR1 MDHEN and CDR2 SYDVKM come from the germline V gene. The sample originates from a study of early T cells in non-severe SARS-CoV-2 infection. Study at large: Sequenced material consisted of bulk RNA (from unsorted whole blood), and chains were unpaired.

Study-level points and caveats: The study's VDJdb matching favored anti-spike CD8 responses and missed private and CD4 specificities.

This sequence originates from an adult who was a healthcare worker with PCR-confirmed SARS-CoV-2 infection or an uninfected control (not recorded which). The chain uses TRBV28 and TRBJ2-5; D is undetermined. The sequenced sample was whole blood. This chain's CDR3 is CASSPSGQETQYF. CDR3 in DNA: TGTGCCAGCAGTCCCTCGGGCCAAGAGACCCAGTACTTC.